This T cell receptor (beta chain) stems from a study of post-analysis software for immune sequencing data. Study conclusions and caveats: TRBV5-6, TRBV5-1 and TRBV20-1 were among several TRBV segments more frequent in patients than controls.

A word on this clonotype: Its target is not known.

Looked up from germline, CDR1 is SGHRS and CDR2 is YFSETQ. The CDR3 has 13 amino acids. Researchers reported that TCR beta cDNA libraries carried unique molecular identifiers. Each CDR3 protein is one row after TCRdb ran MiXCR on the PCR reads. The sample includes around 200,000 distinct CDR3 sequences, 29% of them seen just once. The gene calls are TRBV5-1 and TRBJ2-7, with D maybe TRBD2 (5 bases). The last part of the DNA fits TRBJ2-5 better; the J call may be wrong. This clonotype originated in a girl aged 2-17 years with multiple sclerosis. Input material: blood. This CDR3 is CASSSERGGTQYF. In DNA form, the CDR3 reads TGCGCCAGCAGCTCCGAGAGAGGAGGGACCCAGTACTTC.